This TCR beta chain was sequenced in a study of a mutant IDH1 vaccine in newly diagnosed glioma. The overall study: Investigators started vaccination 4-6 weeks after radiotherapy alone, or with temozolomide cycles. Former treatment meant radiotherapy, temozolomide, or both; the majority had gotten both.

As to time point: week 11, during vaccination. Each vaccine dose was 300 ug of mutant IDH1 20-mer peptide, with topical imiquimod. Study outcomes and limitations: Vaccine-induced immune responses were detected in over 90% of patients.

On this clone: What it recognizes is unknown.

V lost 0 bases to trimming and J lost 6 bases, with 11 bases between them. The length of the CDR3 is 14 residues. Germline V CDR1 and CDR2: LGHNA, YSLEER. Clones were sequenced by immunoSEQ multiplex PCR, and TCRdb holds only the in-frame ones, with some missing. The top ten clones hold 5.5% to 7% of a sample with some 64,000 clones, 80% of them seen once. The J gene is TRBJ2-5, the V gene TRBV4-3; no reliable D call. This receptor was obtained from a man in his forties or fifties with glioma. The sequenced sample was PBMCs, obtained from a glioma patient whose treatment included an IDH1 peptide vaccine. CDR3 sequence: CASSQDLRVKTQYF. CDR3 nucleotide sequence: TGCGCCAGCAGCCAAGATCTTAGGGTGAAGACCCAGTACTTC.